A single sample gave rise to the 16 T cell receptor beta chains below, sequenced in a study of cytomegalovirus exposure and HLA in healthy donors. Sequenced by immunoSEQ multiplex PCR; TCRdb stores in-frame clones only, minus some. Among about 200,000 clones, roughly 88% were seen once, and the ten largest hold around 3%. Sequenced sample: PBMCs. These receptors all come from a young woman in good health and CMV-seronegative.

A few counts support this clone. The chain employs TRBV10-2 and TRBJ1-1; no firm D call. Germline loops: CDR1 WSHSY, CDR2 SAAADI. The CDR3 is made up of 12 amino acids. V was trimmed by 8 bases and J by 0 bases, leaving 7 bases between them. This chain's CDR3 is CASGRVNTEAFF. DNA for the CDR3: TGCGCCAGCGGCCGGGTGAACACTGAAGCTTTCTTT.

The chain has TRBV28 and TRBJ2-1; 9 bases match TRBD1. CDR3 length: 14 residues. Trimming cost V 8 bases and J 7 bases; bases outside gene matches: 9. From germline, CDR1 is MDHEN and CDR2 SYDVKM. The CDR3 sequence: CASGRDRVINEQFF. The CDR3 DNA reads TGTGCCAGCGGCCGGGACAGGGTCATTAATGAGCAGTTCTTC.

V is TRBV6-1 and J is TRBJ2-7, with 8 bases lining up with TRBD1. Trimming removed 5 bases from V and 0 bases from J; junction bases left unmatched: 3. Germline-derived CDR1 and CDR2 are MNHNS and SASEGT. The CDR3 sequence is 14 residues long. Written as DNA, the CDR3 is TGTGCCAGCAGTTGGGACAGGACCTCCTACGAGCAGTACTTC. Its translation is CASSWDRTSYEQYF.

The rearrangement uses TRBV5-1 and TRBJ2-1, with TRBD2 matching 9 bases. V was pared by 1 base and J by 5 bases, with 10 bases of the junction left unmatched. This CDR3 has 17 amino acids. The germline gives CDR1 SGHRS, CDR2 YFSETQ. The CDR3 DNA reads TGCGCCAGCAGCTTGTTCCTAGCGGGAATAAAAGACAATGAGCAGTTCTTC. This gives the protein CASSLFLAGIKDNEQFF.

CDR3 sequence reads: CASSSATGVDYGYTF. Here the CDR3 DNA reads TGTGCCAGCAGCTCAGCAACAGGGGTCGACTATGGCTACACCTTC. J is TRBJ1-2 and V is TRBV7-9; 7 nucleotides agree with TRBD1. Germline CDR1 reads SEHNR; CDR2 reads FQNEAQ (reference sequence). The CDR3 contains 15 residues. Trimming removed 4 bases from V and 3 bases from J; junction bases left unmatched: 8.

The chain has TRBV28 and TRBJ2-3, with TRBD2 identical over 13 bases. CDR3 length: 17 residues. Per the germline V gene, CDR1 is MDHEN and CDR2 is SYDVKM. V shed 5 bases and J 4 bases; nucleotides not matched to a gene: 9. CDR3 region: CASSGFRTSGSPDTQYF. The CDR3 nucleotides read TGTGCCAGCAGTGGGTTTCGGACTAGCGGGAGCCCAGATACGCAGTATTTT.

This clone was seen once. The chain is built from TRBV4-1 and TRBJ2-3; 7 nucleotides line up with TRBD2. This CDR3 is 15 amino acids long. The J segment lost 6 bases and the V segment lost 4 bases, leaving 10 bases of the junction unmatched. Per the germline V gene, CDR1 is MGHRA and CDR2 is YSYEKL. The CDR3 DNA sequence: TGCGCCAGCAGCCCGCTGGCGGGAGATCGGGATACGCAGTATTTT. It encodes CASSPLAGDRDTQYF.

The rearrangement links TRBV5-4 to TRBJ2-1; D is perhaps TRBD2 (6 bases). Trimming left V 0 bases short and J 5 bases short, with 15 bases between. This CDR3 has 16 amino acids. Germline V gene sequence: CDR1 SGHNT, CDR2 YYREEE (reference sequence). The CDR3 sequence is CASSLGGGKRHNEQFF. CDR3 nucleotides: TGTGCCAGCAGCTTGGGGGGCGGGAAGAGACACAATGAGCAGTTCTTC.

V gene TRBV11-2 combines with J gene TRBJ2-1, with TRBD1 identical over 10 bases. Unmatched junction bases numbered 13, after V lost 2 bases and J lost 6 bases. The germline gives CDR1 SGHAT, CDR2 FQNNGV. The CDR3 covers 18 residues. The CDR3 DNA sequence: TGTGCCAGCAGCTTATATGTTCGCGGGACAGGGGTCGTCAATGAGCAGTTCTTC. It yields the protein CASSLYVRGTGVVNEQFF.

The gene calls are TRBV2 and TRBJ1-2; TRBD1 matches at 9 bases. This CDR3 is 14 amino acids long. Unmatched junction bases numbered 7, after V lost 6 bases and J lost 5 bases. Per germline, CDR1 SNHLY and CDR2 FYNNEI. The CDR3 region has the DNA TGTGCCAGCAGGGGACAGGGCTTGGGGTATGGCTACACCTTC. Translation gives CASRGQGLGYGYTF.

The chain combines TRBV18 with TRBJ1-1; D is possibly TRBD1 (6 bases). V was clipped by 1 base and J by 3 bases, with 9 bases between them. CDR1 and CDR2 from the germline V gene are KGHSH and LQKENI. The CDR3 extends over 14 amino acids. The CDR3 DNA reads TGTGCCAGCTCACCACTGGACAGCTACACTGAAGCTTTCTTT. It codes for CASSPLDSYTEAFF.

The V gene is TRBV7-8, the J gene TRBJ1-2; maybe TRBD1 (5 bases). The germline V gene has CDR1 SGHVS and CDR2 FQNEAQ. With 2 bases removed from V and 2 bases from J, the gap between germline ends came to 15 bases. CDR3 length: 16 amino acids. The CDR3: CASSLYEWGPNYGYTF. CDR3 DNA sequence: TGTGCCAGCAGCTTATATGAGTGGGGCCCAAACTATGGCTACACCTTC.

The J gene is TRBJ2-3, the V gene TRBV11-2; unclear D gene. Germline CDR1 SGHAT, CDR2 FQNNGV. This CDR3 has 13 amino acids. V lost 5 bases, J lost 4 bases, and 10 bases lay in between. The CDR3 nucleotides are TGTGCCAGCAGCCAAACCTCGGCAGATACGCAGTATTTT. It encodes CASSQTSADTQYF.

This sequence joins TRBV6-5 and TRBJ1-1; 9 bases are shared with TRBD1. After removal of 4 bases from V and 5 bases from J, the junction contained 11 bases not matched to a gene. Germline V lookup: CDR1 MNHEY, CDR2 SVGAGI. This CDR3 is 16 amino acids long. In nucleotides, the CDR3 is TGTGCCAGCAGTTCCACAGGGGGCATCAGAAAGACTGAAGCTTTCTTT. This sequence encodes CASSSTGGIRKTEAFF.

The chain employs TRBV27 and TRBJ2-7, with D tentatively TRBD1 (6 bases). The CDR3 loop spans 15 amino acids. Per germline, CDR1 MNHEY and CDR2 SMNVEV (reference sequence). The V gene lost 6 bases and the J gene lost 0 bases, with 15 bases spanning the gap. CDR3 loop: CASRPTGTSSYEQYF. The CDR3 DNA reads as TGTGCCAGCAGGCCGACAGGTACTAGCTCCTACGAGCAGTACTTC.

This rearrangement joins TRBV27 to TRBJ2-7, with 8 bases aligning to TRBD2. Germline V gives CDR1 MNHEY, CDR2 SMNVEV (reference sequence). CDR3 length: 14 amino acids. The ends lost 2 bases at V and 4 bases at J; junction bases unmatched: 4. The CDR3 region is CASSLGGLGYEQYF. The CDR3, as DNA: TGTGCCAGCAGTTTAGGGGGACTAGGATACGAGCAGTACTTC.